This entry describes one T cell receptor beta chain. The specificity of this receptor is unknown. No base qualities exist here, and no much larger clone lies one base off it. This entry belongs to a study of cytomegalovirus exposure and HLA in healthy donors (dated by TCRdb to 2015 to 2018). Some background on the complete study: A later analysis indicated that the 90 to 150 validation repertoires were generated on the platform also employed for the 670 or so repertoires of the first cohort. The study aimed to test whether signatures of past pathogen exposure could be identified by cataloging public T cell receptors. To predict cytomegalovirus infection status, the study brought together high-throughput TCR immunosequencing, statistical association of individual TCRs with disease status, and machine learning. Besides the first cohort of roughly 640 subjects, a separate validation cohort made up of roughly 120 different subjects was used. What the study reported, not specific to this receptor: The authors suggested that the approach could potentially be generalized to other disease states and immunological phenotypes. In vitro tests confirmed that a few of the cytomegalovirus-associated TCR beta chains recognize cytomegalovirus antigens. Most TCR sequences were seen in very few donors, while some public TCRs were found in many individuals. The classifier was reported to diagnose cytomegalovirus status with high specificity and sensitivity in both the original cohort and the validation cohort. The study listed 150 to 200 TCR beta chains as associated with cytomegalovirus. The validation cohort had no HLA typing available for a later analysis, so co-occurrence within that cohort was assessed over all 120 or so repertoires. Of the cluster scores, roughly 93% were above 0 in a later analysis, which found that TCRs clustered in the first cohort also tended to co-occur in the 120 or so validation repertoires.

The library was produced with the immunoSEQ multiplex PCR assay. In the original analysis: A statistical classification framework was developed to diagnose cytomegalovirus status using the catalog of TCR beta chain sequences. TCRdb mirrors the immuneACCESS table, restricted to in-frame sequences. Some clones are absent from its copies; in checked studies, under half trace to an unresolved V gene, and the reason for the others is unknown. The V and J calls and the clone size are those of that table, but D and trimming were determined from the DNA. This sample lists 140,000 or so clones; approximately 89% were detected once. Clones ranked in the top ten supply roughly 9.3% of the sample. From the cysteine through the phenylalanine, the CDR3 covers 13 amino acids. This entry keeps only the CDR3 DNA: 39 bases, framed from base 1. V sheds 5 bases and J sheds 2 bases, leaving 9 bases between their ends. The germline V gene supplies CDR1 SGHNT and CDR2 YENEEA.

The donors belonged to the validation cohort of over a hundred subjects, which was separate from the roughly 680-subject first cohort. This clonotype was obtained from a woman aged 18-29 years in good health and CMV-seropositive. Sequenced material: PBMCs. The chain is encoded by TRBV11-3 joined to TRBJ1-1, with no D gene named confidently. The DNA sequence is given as TGTGCCAGCAGCGGACGGGATAACACTGAAGCTTTCTTT. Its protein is CASSGRDNTEAFF. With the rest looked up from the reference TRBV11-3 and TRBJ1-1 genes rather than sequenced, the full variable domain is EAGVVQSPRYKIIEKKQPVAFWCNPISGHNTLYWYLQNLGQGPELLIRYENEEAVDDSQLPKDRFSAERLKGVDSTLKIQPAELGDSAVYLCASSGRDNTEAFFGQGTRLTVV.